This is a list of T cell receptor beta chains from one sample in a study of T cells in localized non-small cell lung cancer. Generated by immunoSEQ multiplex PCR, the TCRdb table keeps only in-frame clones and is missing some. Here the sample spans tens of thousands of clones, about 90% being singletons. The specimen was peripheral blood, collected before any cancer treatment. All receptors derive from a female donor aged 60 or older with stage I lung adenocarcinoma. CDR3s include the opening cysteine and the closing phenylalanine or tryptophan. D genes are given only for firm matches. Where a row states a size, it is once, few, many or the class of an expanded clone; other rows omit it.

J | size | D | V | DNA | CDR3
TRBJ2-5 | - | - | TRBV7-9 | TGTGCCAGCAGCTTATGGGTACAGGAAGAGACCCAGTACTTC | CASSLWVQEETQYF
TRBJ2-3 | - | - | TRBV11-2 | TGTGCCAGCAGCTTAGGGACAGTTAGCACAGATACGCAGTATTTT | CASSLGTVSTDTQYF
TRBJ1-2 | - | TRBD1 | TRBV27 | TGTGCCAGCAGTTTTTACGACAGGGGGCTTGGCTACACCTTC | CASSFYDRGLGYTF
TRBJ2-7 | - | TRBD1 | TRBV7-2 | TGTGCCAGCAGTACTAGGGGGCAAGTCGAGCAGTACTTC | CASSTRGQVEQYF
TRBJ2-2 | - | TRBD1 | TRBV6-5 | TGTGCCAGCAGCAGGACAGGGGGCACCGGGGAGCTGTTTTTT | CASSRTGGTGELFF
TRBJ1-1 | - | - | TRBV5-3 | TGTGCCAGAAGGGGCCGCCAGAGGGGGAACACTGAAGCTTTCTTT | CARRGRQRGNTEAFF
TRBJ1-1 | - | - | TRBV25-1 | TGTGCCAGCAGTGAATATAAGTGGGCTACGAACACTGAAGCTTTCTTT | CASSEYKWATNTEAFF
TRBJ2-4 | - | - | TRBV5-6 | TGTGCCAGCAGCTCAGCAGGTGTAGCCAAAAACATTCAGTACTTC | CASSSAGVAKNIQYF
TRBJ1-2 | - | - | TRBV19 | TGTGCCACAACCCCCGGGACGGTTAACTATGGCTACACCTTC | CATTPGTVNYGYTF
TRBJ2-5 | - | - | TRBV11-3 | TGTGCCAGCAGCTTCGGGGAGAGAGAGACCCAGTACTTC | CASSFGERETQYF
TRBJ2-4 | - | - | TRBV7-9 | TGTGCCAGCAGCTTAAAGACGGGAGGGGGCGAGGACAAAAACATTCAGTACTTC | CASSLKTGGGEDKNIQYF
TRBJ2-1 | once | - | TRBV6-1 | TGTGCCAGCAGTGAATTATATTCCGGAGGGGATGAGCAGTTCTTC | CASSELYSGGDEQFF
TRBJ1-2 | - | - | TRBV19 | TGTGCCAGTACATCGGAGGGGAATGTTTTCCTATATGGCTACACCTTC | CASTSEGNVFLYGYTF
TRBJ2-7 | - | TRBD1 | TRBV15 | TGTGCCACCAGCAGGGCAAACACAGGGGGAACATACGAGCAGTACTTC | CATSRANTGGTYEQYF
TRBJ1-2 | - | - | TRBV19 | TGTGCCAGTAGTATAAGACAGACCTATGGCTACACCTTC | CASSIRQTYGYTF
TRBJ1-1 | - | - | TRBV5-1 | TGCGCCAGCAGCTTGGCAGGGATGAACACTGAAGCTTTCTTT | CASSLAGMNTEAFF
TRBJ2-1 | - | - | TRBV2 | TGTGCCAGCATGGAAGGAAACAATGAGCAGTTCTTC | CASMEGNNEQFF
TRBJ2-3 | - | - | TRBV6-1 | TGTGCCAGCAGTCTGGGACGGACTAGCACAGATACGCAGTATTTT | CASSLGRTSTDTQYF